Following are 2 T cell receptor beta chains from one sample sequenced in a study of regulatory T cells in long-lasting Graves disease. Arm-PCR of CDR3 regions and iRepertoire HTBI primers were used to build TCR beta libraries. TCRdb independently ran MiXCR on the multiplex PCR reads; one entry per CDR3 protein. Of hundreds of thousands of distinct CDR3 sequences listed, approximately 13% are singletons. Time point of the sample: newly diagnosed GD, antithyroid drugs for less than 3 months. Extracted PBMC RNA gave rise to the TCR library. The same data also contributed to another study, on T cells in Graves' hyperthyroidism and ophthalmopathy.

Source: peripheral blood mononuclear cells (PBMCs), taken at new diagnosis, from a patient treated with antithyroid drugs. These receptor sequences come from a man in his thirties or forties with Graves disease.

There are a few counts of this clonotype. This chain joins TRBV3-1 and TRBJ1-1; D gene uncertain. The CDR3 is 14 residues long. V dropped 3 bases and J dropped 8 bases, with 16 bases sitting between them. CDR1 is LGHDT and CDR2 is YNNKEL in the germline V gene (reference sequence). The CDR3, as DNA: TGTGCCAGCAGCCACCCAATGGGTGGGGAGGAAGCTTTCTTT. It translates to CASSHPMGGEEAFF.

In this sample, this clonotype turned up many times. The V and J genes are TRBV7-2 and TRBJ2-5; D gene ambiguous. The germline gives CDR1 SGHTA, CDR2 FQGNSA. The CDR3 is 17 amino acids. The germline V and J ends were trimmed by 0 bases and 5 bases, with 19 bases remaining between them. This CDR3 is CASSLAERLLTAETQYF. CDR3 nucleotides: TGTGCCAGCAGCTTAGCCGAGCGTTTACTGACCGCGGAGACCCAGTACTTC.